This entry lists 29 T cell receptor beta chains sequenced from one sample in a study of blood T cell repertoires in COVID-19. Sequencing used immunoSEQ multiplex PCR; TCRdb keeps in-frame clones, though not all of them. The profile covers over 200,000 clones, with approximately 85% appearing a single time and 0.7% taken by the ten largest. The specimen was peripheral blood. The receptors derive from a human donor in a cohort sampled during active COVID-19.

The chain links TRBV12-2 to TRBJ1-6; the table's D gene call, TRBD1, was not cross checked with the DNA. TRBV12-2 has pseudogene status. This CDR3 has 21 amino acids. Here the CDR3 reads CASRLGPQGNNKTGDNSPLHF. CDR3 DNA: TGTGCAAGTCGCTTAGGGCCTCAGGGTAACAATAAGACAGGAGATAATTCACCCCTCCACTTT.

CDR3 protein: CASSAPSGGSETQYF. The CDR3 DNA reads TGTGCCAGCAGCGCACCATCAGGGGGCAGCGAGACCCAGTACTTC. The chain links TRBV9 to TRBJ2-5; 8 bases are shared with TRBD1. Germline trimming cut 3 bases from V and 5 bases from J; bases unmatched to any gene: 9. The CDR3 runs to 15 residues. Germline CDR1 is SGDLS and CDR2 is YYNGEE.

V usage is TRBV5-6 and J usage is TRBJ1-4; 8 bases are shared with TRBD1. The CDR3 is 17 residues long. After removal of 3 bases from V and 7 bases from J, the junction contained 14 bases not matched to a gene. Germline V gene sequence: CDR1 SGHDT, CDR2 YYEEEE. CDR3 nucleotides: TGTGCCAGCAGCTCCCTCGACAGGGGAGGGATGGGTGAAAAACTGTTTTTT. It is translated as CASSSLDRGGMGEKLFF.

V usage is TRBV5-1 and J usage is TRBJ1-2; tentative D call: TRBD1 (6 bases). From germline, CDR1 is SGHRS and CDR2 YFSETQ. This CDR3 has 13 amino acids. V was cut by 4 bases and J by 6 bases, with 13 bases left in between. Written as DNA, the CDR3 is TGCGCCAGCAGCCCTGGACAGTCGGATGGCTACACCTTC. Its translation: CASSPGQSDGYTF.

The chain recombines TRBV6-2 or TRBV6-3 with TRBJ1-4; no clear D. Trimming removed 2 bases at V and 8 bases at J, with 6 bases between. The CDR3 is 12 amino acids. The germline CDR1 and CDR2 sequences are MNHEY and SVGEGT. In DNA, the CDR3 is TGTGCCAGCAGTTACGTGCGAGAAAAACTGTTTTTT. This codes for CASSYVREKLFF.

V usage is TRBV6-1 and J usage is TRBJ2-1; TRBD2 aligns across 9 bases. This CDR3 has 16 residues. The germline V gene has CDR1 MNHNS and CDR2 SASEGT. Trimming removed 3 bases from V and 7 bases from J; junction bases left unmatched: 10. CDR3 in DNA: TGTGCCAGCAGTGACCCCTGGGTAGCGGGAGAAAATGAGCAGTTCTTC. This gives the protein CASSDPWVAGENEQFF.

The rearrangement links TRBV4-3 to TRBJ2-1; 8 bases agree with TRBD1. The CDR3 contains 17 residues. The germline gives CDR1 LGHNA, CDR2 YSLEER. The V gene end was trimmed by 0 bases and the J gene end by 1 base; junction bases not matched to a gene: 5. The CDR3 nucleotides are TGCGCCAGCAGCCAAGACTCAGGACAGGGTTCCTACAATGAGCAGTTCTTC. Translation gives CASSQDSGQGSYNEQFF.

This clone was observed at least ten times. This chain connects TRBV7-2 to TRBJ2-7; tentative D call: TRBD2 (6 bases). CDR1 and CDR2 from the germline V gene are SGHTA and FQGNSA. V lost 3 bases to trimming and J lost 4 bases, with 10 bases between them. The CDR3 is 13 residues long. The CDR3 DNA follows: TGTGCCAGCAGCTTTCACGGGAGTTACGAGCAGTACTTC. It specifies CASSFHGSYEQYF.

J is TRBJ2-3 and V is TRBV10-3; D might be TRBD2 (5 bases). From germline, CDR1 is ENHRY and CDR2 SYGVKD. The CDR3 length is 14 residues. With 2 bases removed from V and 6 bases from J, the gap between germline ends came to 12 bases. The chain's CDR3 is CAISEQEAKDTQYF. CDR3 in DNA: TGTGCCATCAGTGAGCAGGAGGCGAAGGATACGCAGTATTTT.

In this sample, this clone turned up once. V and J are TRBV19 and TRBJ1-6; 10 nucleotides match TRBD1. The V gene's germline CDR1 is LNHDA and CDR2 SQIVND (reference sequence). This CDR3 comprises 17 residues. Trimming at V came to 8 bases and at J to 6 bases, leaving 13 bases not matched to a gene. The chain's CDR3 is CASHFSAGTGVNSPLHF. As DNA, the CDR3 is TGTGCCAGTCACTTTTCGGCCGGGACAGGGGTTAATTCACCCCTCCACTTT.

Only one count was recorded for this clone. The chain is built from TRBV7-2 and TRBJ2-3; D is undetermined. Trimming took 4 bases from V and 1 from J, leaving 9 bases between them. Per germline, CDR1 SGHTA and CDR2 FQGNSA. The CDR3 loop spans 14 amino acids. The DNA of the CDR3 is TGTGCCAGCAGCTCCTCCTCCCGCACAGATACGCAGTATTTT. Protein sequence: CASSSSSRTDTQYF.

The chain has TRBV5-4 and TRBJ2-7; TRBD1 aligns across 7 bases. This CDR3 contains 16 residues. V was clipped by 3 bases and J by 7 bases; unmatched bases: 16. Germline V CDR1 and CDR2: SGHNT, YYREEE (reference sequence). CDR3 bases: TGTGCCAGCAGCTCCCTCACGACAGGGAACTTAGGAGAGCAGTACTTC. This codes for CASSSLTTGNLGEQYF.

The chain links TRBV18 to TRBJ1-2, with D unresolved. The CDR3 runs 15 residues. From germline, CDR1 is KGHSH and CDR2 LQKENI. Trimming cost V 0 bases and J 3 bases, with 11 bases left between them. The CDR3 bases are TGTGCCAGCTCACCACCGGTCCAGAGGCACTATGGCTACACCTTC. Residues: CASSPPVQRHYGYTF. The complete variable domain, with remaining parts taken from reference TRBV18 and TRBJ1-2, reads NAGVMQNPRHLVRRRGQEARLRCSPMKGHSHVYWYRQLPEEGLKFMVYLQKENIIDESGMPKERFSAEFPKEGPSILRIQQVVRGDSAAYFCASSPPVQRHYGYTFGSGTRLTVV.

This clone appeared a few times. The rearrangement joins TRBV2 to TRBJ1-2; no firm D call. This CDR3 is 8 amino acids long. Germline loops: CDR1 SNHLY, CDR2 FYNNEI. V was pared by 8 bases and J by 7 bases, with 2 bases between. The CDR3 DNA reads TGTGCCAGCCTTGGCTACACCTTC. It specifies CASLGYTF.

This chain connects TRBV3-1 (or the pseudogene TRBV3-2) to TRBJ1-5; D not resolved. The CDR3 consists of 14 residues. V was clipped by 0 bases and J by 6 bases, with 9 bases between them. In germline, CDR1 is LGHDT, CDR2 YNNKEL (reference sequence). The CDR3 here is CASSQDSSIQPQHF. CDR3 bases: TGTGCCAGCAGCCAAGATAGCTCGATTCAGCCCCAGCATTTT.

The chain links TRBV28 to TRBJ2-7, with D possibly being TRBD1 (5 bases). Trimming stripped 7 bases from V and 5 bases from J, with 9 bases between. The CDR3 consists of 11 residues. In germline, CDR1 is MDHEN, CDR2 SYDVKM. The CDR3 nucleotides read TGTGCCAGCAAGGGGAACAACGAGCAGTACTTC. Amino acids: CASKGNNEQYF.

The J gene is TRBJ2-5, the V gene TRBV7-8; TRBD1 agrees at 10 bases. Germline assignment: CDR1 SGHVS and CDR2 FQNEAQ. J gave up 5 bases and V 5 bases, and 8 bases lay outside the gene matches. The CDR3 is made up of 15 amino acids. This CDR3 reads CASSERTGGAETQYF. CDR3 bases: TGTGCCAGCAGCGAGCGGACAGGGGGGGCGGAGACCCAGTACTTC.

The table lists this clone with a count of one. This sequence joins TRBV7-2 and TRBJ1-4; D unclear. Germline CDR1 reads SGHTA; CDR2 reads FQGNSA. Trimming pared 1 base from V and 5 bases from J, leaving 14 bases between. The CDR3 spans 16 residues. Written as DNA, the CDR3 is TGTGCCAGCAGCTTAGTGCGGCAGCGAGTCAATGAAAAACTGTTTTTT. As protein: CASSLVRQRVNEKLFF.

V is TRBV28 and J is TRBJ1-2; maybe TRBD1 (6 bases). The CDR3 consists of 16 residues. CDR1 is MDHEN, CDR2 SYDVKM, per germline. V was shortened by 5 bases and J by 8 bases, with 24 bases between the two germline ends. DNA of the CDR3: TGTGCCAGCAGTCTCCCCCTACAGGGCCCCGTCGGGGGCTACACCTTC. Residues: CASSLPLQGPVGGYTF.

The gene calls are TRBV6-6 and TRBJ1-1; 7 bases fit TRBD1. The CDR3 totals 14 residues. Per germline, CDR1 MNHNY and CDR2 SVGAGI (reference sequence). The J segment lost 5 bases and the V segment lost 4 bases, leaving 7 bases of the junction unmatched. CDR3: CASSWDSGATEAFF. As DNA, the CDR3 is TGTGCCAGCAGTTGGGACAGTGGGGCGACTGAAGCTTTCTTT.

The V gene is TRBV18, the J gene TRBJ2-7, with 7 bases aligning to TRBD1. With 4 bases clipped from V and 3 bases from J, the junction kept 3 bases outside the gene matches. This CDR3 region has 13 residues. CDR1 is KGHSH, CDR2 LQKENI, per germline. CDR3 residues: CASSRDSYYEQYF. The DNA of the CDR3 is TGTGCCAGCTCACGGGACAGCTACTACGAGCAGTACTTC.

CDR3 nucleotides: TGTGCCTTGGGGTCGGTGGATGAAAAACTGTTTTTT. Translation: CALGSVDEKLFF. The chain combines TRBV30 with TRBJ1-4; D ambiguous. The CDR3 runs to 12 residues. From germline, CDR1 is GTSNPN and CDR2 SVGIG (reference sequence). V was pared by 7 bases and J by 6 bases, with 12 bases between.

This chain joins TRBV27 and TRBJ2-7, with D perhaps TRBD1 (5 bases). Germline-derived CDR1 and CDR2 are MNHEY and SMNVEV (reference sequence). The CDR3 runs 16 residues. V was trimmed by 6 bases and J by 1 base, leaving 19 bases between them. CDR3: CASSINQGTMSYEQYF. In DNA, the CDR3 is TGTGCCAGCAGCATCAACCAGGGAACTATGTCCTACGAGCAGTACTTC.

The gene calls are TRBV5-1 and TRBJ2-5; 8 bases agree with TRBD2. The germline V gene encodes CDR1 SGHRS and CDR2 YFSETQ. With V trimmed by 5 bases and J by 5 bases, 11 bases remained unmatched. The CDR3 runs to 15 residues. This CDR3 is CASSYQTSVGETQYF. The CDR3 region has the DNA TGCGCCAGCAGTTACCAGACTAGCGTGGGGGAGACCCAGTACTTC.

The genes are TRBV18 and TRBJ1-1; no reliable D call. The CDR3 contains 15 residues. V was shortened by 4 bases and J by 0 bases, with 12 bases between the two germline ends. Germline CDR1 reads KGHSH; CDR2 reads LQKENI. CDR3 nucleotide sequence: TGTGCCAGCTCACTTGGAGGTTCTATGAACACTGAAGCTTTCTTT. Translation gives CASSLGGSMNTEAFF.

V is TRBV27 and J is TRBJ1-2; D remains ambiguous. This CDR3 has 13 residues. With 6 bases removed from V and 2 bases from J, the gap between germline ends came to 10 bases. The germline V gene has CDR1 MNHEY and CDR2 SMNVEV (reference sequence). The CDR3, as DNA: TGTGCCAGCAGGGGAGGATCAAACTATGGCTACACCTTC. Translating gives CASRGGSNYGYTF.

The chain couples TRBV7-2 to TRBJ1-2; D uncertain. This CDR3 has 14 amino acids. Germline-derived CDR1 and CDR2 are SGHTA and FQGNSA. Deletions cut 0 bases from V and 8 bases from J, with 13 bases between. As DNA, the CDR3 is TGTGCCAGCAGCTTAGCGGGTCTGGGCAGCGGCTACACCTTC. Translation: CASSLAGLGSGYTF.

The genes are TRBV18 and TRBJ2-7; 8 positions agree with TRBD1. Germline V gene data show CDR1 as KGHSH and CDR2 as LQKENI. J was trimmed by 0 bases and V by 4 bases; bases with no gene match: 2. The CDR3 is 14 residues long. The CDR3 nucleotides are TGTGCCAGCTCACGGGACAGGAGCTCCTACGAGCAGTACTTC. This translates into CASSRDRSSYEQYF.

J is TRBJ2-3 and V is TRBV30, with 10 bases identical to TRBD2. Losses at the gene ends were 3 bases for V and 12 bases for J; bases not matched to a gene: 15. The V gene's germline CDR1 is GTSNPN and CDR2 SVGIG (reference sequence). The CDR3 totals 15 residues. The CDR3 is CAWSLPTSGVRFQYF. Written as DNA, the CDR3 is TGTGCCTGGAGCTTACCAACTAGCGGGGTACGCTTTCAGTATTTT.